This T cell receptor beta chain was identified in a study of regulatory T cells in long-lasting Graves disease. Study observations and caveats: Gene preferences differed: TRBV28, TRBJ1-2, TRBJ2-5 in persistent cases.

Arm-PCR of CDR3 regions and iRepertoire HTBI primers were the basis on which TCR beta libraries were built. TCRdb redid the calling of the multiplex PCR reads with MiXCR, one entry per CDR3 protein. Of more than 450,000 distinct CDR3 sequences listed, around 15% were seen once; the top ten hold more than 10%. Time point indicated: newly diagnosed GD, antithyroid drugs for less than 3 months. Making the TCR library involved RNA that had been extracted from PBMCs. Comments on this clonotype: The antigen remains undetermined.

CDR3 length equals 13 residues. Germline V gene data show CDR1 as MNHNS and CDR2 as SASEGT. V was pared by 7 bases and J by 9 bases, with 18 bases between. These data also formed part of another study, on T cells in Graves' hyperthyroidism and ophthalmopathy.

This sequence originates from a man aged 40-50 years with Graves disease. The rearrangement joins TRBV6-1 to TRBJ1-2, with a weak D call TRBD1 (5 bases). This specimen was peripheral blood mononuclear cells (PBMCs), taken at new diagnosis, from a patient treated with antithyroid drugs. This CDR3 is CASIQGTLVRYTF. The CDR3 DNA follows: TGTGCCAGCATTCAGGGAACGCTTGTCCGCTACACCTTC.